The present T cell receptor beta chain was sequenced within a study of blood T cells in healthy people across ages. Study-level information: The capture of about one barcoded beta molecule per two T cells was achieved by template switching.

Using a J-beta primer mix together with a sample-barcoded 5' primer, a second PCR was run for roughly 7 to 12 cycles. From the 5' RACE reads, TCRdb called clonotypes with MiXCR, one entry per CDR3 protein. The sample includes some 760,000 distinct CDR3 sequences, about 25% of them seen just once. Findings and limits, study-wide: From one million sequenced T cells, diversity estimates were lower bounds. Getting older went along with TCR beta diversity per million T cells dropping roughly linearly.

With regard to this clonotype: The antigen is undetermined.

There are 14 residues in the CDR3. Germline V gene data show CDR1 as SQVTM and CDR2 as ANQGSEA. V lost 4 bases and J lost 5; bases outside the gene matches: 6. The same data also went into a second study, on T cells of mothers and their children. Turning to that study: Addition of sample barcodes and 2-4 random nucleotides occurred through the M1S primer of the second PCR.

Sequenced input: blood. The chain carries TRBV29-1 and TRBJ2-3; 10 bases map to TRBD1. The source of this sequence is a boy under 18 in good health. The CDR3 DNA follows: TGCAGCGTTGGACCGACAGGGGGCAAAGATACGCAGTATTTT. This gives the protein CSVGPTGGKDTQYF.